The 6 T cell receptor beta chains below all came from one sample that was sequenced in a study of memory CD4+ T cells and cytomegalovirus serostatus. Produced via immunoSEQ multiplex PCR; TCRdb's table is partial and in-frame only. Of about 52,000 clones in the sample, under 80% were seen once. The sort gate was single viable CD3+CD4+CD8-CD45RO+ cells for memory CD4+ T cells. The sample was memory CD4+ T cells from blood. The origin of the receptors is an adult in good health and CMV-seronegative.

A single count supports this clone. The CDR3 nucleotides read TGTGCCAGTAGTGATCGATGGGGTAATTCACCCCTCCACTTT. Translated: CASSDRWGNSPLHF. J is TRBJ1-6 and V is TRBV19; D ambiguous. This CDR3 spans 14 amino acids. V was clipped by 5 bases and J by 6 bases, with 11 bases between them. The germline CDR1 and CDR2 sequences are LNHDA and SQIVND (reference sequence).

The chain carries TRBV30 and TRBJ1-2; D unresolved. Trimming removed 1 base at V and 8 bases at J, with 11 bases between. This CDR3 is built from 12 residues. Germline V gene lookup returns CDR1 GTSNPN and CDR2 SVGIG (reference sequence). CDR3 loop: CAWSGQAGGYTF. Here the CDR3 DNA reads TGTGCCTGGAGTGGGCAAGCCGGCGGCTACACCTTC.

The table lists this clone with a count of one. This chain joins TRBV6-5 and TRBJ1-1; D unclear. Deletions cut 2 bases from V and 5 bases from J, with 12 bases between. CDR1 MNHEY and CDR2 SVGAGI come from the germline V gene. The CDR3 length is 14 residues. The CDR3 nucleotides are TGTGCCAGCAGTTACGGGTATCTCGAGACTGAAGCTTTCTTT. This translates into CASSYGYLETEAFF.

This clone has only one observation. The CDR3 nucleotides are TGTGCCAGCAAGGGGGGGCAAGATACGCAGTATTTT. This translates into CASKGGQDTQYF. The genes are TRBV6-6 and TRBJ2-3; D perhaps matches TRBD2 (7 bases). The germline V and J ends were trimmed by 7 bases and 5 bases, with 10 bases remaining between them. Germline V gives CDR1 MNHNY, CDR2 SVGAGI (reference sequence). The CDR3 is made up of 12 amino acids.

By its share, this clone is medium-sized (0.01 to 0.1%). This chain connects TRBV7-8 to TRBJ1-2, with a weak D call TRBD1 (5 bases). Per germline, CDR1 SGHVS and CDR2 FQNEAQ. Trimming removed 1 base at V and 4 bases at J, with 10 bases between. The CDR3 is 14 residues long. CDR3 residues: CASSLGGKIYGYTF. DNA of the CDR3: TGTGCCAGCAGCTTAGGGGGCAAGATCTATGGCTACACCTTC.

This clone came up a few times. The chain uses TRBV5-6 and TRBJ1-4; D remains ambiguous. Germline assignment: CDR1 SGHDT and CDR2 YYEEEE. The V end lost 6 bases, the J end lost 6 bases, and 9 bases lay between the germline ends. The CDR3 consists of 12 residues. The DNA of the CDR3 is TGTGCCAGCACCGGGGAGGATGAAAAACTGTTTTTT. It is translated as CASTGEDEKLFF. Variable domain in full (rest from reference TRBV5-6 and TRBJ1-4): DAGVTQSPTHLIKTRGQQVTLRCSPKSGHDTVSWYQQALGQGPQFIFQYYEEEERQRGNFPDRFSGHQFPNYSSELNVNALLLGDSALYLCASTGEDEKLFFGSGTQLSVL.